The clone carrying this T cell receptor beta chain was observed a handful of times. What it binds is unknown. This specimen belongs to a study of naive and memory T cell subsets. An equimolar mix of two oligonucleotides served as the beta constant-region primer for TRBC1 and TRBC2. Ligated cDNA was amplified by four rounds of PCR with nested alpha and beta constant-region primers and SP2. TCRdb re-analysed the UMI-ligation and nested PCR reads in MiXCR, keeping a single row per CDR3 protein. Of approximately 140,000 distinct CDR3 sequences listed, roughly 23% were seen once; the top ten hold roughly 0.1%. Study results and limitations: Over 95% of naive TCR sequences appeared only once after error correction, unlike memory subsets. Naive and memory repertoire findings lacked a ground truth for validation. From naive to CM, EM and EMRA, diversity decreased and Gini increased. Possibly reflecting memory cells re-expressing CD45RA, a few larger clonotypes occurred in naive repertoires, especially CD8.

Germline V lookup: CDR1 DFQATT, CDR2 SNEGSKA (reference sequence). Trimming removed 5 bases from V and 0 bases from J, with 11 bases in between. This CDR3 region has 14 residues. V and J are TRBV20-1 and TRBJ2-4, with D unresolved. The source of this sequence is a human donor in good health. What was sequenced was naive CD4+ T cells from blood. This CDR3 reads CSAGGGLAKNIQYF. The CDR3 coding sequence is TGCAGTGCTGGCGGTGGCTTAGCCAAAAACATTCAGTACTTC.